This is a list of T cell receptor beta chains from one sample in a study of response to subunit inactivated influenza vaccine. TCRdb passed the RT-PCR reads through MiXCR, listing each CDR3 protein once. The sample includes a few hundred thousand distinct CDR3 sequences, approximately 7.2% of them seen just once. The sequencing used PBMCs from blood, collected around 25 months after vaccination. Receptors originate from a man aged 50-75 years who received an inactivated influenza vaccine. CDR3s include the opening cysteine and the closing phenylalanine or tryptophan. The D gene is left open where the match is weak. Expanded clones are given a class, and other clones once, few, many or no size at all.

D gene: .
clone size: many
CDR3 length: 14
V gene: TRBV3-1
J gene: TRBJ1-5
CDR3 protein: CASSQGSGNQPQHF
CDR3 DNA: TGTGCCAGCAGCCAGGGGTCAGGCAATCAGCCCCAGCATTTT

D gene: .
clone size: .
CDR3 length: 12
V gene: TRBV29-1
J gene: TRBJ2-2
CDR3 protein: CSSLTMAGELFF
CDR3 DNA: TGCAGCTCATTAACTATGGCCGGGGAGCTGTTTTTT

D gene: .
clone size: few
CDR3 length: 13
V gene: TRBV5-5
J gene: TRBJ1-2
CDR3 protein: CASSTDTNYGYTF
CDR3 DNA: TGTGCCAGCAGCACCGACACCAACTATGGCTACACCTTC

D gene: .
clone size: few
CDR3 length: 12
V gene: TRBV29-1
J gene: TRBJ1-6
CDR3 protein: CSDIRANSPLHF
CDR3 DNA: TGCAGCGATATCAGGGCGAATTCACCCCTCCACTTT

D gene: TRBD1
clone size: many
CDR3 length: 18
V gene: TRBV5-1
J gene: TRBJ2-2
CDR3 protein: CASSPRKGAGDYTGELFF
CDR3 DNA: TGCGCCAGCAGCCCACGGAAGGGGGCAGGCGACTACACCGGGGAGCTGTTTTTT

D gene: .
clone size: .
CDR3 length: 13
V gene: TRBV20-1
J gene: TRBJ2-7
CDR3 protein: CSARDAGFYEQYF
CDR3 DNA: TGCAGTGCTAGAGATGCGGGGTTCTACGAGCAGTACTTC

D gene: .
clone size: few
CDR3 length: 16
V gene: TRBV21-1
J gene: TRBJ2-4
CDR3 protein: CASSKALGEAKNIQYF
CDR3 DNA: TGTGCCAGCAGCAAAGCGCTAGGGGAAGCCAAAAACATTCAGTACTTC

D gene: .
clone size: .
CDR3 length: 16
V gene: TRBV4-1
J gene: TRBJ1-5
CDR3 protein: CASSQDWTKSNQPQHF
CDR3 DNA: TGCGCCAGCAGCCAAGATTGGACAAAAAGCAATCAGCCCCAGCATTTT

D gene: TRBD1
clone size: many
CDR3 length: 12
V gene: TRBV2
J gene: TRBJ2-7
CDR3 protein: CASSVDRREQYF
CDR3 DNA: TGTGCCAGCAGTGTGGACAGGCGCGAGCAGTACTTC

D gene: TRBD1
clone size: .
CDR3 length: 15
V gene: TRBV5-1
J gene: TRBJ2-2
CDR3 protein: CASKTGQGYTGELFF
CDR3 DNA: TGCGCCAGCAAAACAGGACAGGGTTACACCGGGGAGCTGTTTTTT

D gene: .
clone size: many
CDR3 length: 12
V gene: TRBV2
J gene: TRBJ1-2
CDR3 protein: CASSARNYGYTF
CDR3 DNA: TGTGCCAGCAGTGCTCGGAACTATGGCTACACCTTC

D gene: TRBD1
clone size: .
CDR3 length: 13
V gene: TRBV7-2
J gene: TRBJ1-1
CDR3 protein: CASSLDREAEAFF
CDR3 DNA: TGTGCCAGCAGCTTGGACAGGGAGGCTGAAGCTTTCTTT

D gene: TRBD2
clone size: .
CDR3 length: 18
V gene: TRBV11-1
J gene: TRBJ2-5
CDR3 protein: CASSHKTSGDLRGETQYF
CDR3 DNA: TGTGCCAGCAGCCATAAGACTAGCGGGGATCTAAGAGGGGAGACCCAGTACTTC

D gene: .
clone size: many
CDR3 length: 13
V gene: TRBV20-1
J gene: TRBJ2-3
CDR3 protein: CSAPDRGTDTQYF
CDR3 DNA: TGCAGTGCCCCAGATCGGGGCACAGATACGCAGTATTTT

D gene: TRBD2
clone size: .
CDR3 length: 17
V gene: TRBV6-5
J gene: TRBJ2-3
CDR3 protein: CASIYPIAGGPTDTQYF
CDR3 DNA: TGTGCCAGCATTTACCCCATAGCGGGAGGGCCGACAGATACGCAGTATTTT

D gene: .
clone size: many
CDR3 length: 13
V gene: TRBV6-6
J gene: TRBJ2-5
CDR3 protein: CASTGVVGETQYF
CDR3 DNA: TGTGCCAGCACAGGGGTTGTGGGGGAGACCCAGTACTTC

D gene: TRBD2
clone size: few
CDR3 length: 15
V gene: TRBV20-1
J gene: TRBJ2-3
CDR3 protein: CSAIMVAGTSDTQYF
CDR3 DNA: TGCAGTGCCATCATGGTAGCGGGGACTTCAGATACGCAGTATTTT

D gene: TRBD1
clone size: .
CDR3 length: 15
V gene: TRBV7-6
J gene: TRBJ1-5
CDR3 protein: CASSLFTGDNQPQHF
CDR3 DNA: TGTGCCAGCAGCTTATTTACAGGGGATAATCAGCCCCAGCATTTT

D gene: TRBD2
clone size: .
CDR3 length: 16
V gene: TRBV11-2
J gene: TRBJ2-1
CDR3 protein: CASSSSGTTNRNEQFF
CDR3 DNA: TGTGCCAGCAGCTCCTCCGGGACTACGAACAGGAATGAGCAGTTCTTC

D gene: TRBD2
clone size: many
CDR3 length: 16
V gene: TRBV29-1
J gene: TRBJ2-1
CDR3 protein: CSVEARTSGSLYEQFF
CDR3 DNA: TGCAGCGTTGAAGCCCGGACTAGCGGGAGCTTATATGAGCAGTTCTTC

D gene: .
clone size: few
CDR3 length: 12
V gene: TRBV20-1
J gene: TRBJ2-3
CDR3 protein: CSAFSGKGTQYF
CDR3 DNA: TGCAGTGCTTTTTCCGGGAAGGGTACGCAGTATTTT

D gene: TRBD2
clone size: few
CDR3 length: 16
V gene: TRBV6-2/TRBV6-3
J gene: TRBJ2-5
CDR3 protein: CASSVPGLAGPGDQYF
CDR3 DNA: TGTGCCAGCAGCGTCCCGGGACTAGCGGGGCCTGGGGACCAGTACTTC

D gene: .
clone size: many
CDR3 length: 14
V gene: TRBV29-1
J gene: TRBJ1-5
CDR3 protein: CSVAKGDPNQPQHF
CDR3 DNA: TGCAGCGTCGCTAAAGGGGATCCCAATCAGCCCCAGCATTTT

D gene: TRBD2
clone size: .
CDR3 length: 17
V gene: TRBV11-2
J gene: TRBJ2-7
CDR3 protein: CASSQPGAGGPFYEQYF
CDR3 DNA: TGTGCCAGCAGCCAACCTGGAGCGGGAGGGCCCTTCTACGAGCAGTACTTC

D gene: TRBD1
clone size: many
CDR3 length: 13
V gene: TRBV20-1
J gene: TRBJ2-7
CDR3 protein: CSAPDRASYEQYF
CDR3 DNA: TGCAGTGCCCCGGACAGGGCTTCCTACGAGCAGTACTTC